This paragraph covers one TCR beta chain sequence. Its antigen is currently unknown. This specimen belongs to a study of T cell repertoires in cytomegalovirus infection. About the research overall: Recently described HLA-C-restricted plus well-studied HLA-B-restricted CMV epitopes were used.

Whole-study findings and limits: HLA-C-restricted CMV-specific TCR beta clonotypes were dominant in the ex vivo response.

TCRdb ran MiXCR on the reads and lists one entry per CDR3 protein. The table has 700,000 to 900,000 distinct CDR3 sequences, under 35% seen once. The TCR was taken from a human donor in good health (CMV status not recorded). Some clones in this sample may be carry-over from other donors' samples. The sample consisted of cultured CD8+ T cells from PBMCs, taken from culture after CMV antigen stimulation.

For the CDR3, the DNA is TGTGCCAGCAGAATAACGACAGGAAATGAGCAGTTCTTC. This sequence encodes CASRITTGNEQFF. The rearrangement uses TRBV6-6 and TRBJ2-1, with D maybe TRBD1 (6 bases). V was cut by 6 bases and J by 7 bases, with 13 bases left in between. The length of the CDR3 is 13 residues. Germline V CDR1 and CDR2: MNHNY, SVGAGI (reference sequence).